This T cell receptor beta chain was sequenced for a study of T cells in Graves' hyperthyroidism and ophthalmopathy. V shed 1 base and J shed 2 bases, with 14 bases lying between them. This CDR3 is 16 amino acids long. Looked up from germline, CDR1 is KGHDR and CDR2 is SFDVKD. The CDR3 regions of TCR beta were amplified from RNA transcripts. The study used the HTBI primer set for a first-round RT-PCR of the TCR CDR3. TCRdb independently ran MiXCR on the multiplex PCR reads; one entry per CDR3 protein. The data show roughly 56,000 distinct CDR3 sequences, around half seen once. The chain joins TRBV24-1 to TRBJ2-7, with unresolved D. The source material was blood. This TCR was recovered from a woman between 25 and 40 years old with Graves' ophthalmopathy. In DNA form, the CDR3 reads TGTGCCACCAGTGATTTTGGTGGGGTCTCCGCCTACGAGCAGTACTTC. Protein product: CATSDFGGVSAYEQYF.